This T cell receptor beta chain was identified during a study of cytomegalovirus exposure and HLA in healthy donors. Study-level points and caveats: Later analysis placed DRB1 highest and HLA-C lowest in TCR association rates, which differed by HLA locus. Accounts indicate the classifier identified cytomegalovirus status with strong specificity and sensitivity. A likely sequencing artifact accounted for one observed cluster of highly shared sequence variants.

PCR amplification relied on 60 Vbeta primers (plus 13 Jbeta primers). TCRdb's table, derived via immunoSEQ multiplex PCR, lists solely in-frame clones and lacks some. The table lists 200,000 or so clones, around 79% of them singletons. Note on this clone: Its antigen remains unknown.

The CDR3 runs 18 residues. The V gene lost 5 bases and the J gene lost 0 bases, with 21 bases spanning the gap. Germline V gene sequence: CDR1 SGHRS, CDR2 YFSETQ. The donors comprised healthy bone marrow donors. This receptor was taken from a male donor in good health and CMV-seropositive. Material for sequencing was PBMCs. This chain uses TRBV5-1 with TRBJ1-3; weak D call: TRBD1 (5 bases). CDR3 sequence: CASSPLFGQTASGNTIYF. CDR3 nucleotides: TGCGCCAGCAGTCCGCTATTTGGTCAGACAGCCTCTGGAAACACCATATATTTT.